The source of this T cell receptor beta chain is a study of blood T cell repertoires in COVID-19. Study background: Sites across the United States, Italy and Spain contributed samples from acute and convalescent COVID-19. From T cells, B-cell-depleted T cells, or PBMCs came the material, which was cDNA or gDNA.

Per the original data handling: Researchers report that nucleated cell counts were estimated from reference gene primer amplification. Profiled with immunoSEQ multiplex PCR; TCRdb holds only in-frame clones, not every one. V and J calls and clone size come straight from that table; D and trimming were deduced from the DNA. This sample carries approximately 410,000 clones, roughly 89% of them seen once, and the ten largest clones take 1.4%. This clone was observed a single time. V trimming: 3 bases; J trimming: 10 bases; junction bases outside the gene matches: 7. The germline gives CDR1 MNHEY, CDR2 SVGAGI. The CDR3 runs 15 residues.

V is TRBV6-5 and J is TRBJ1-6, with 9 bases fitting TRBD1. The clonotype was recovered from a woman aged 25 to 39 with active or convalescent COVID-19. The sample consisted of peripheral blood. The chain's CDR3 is CASSYGTGSGSPLHF. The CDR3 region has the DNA TGTGCCAGCAGTTATGGGACAGGGAGCGGGTCACCCCTCCACTTT.